The source of this T cell receptor (beta chain) is a study of T cells in Graves' hyperthyroidism and ophthalmopathy. General study findings and limits: The model foresaw ophthalmopathy a median roughly 6.6 months prior to onset.

Germline CDR1 is SGHDT and CDR2 is YYEEEE. The ends were cut back, 2 bases at V and 9 bases at J, with 24 bases in the middle. The CDR3 loop spans 17 amino acids. RNA transcripts yielded amplified TCR beta CDR3 regions. HTBI primers were used for first-round RT-PCR of the TCR CDR3. In TCRdb, the multiplex PCR reads were re-called with MiXCR into one record per CDR3 protein. In the table there are hundreds of thousands of distinct CDR3 sequences, 14% of which are singletons. Subjects aged 18 to 65 presented with newly diagnosed hyperthyroidism of less than 2 months' duration. This clonotype was picked up a small number of times. Its antigen remains unknown.

V usage is TRBV5-6 and J usage is TRBJ2-1; possibly TRBD2 for D (5 bases). The receptor comes from a woman aged 18-29 years with Graves' hyperthyroidism. The sample taken for sequencing was blood. In DNA form, the CDR3 reads TGTGCCAGCAGCTTCCGCTATAGCGCATCGGGTAGAGCTGAGCAGTTCTTC. It encodes CASSFRYSASGRAEQFF.